This T cell receptor beta chain stems from a study of T-cell memory formation after mild COVID-19. Study results and limitations: Second-wave clones that peaked on day 37 lacked confirmed SARS-CoV-2 specificity. Of the contracting clones, CD4+ ones lay mainly in CM and EM, and CD8+ ones in EMRA.

This clonotype was observed at least ten times. Its specificity is not known. TCRdb re-analysed the 5' RACE reads in MiXCR, keeping a single row per CDR3 protein. The table lists 100,000 to 130,000 distinct CDR3 sequences, approximately 15% of them singletons. Material: PBMCs or a T cell subset sorted from them (not recorded which). The clonotype originates from a man aged 18 to 29 who had mild COVID-19 (a few samples of this study predate the infection). Cell type and time point are not known.

This chain's CDR3 is CSVSGTGNQPQHF. The CDR3 DNA reads TGCAGCGTTTCCGGGACAGGCAATCAGCCCCAGCATTTT. The rearrangement uses TRBV29-1 and TRBJ1-5; 7 bases are shared with TRBD1. Losses at the gene ends were 5 bases for V and 2 bases for J; bases not matched to a gene: 3. CDR1 is SQVTM, CDR2 ANQGSEA, per germline. The CDR3 contains 13 residues.